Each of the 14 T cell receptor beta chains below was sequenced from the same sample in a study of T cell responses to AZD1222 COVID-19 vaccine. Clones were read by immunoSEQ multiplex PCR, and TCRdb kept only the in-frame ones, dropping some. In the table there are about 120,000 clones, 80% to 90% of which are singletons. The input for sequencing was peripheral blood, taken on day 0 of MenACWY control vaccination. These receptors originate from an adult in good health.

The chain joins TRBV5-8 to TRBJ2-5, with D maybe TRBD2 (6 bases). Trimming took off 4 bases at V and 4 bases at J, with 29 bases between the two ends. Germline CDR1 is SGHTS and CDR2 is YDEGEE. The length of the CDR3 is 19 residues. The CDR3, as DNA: TGTGCCAGCAGCCACCCGGGACGGCCTAGAACGGGAGTACGAGAGACCCAGTACTTC. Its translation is CASSHPGRPRTGVRETQYF.

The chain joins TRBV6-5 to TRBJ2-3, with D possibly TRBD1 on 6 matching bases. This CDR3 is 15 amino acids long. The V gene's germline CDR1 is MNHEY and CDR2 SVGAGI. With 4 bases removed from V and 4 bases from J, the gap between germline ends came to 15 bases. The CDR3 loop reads CASSFQQGYSDTQYF. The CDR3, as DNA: TGTGCCAGCAGTTTCCAACAGGGTTATTCAGATACGCAGTATTTT.

CDR3 DNA: TGTGCCAGCAGCTTGGCAAGCGGGAGGGACTACAATGAGCAGTTCTTC. The encoded protein is CASSLASGRDYNEQFF. The rearrangement uses TRBV5-4 and TRBJ2-1; 10 bases match TRBD2. Looked up from germline, CDR1 is SGHNT and CDR2 is YYREEE (reference sequence). The CDR3 is made up of 16 amino acids. V lost 0 bases to trimming and J lost 3 bases; unmatched junction nucleotides: 3.

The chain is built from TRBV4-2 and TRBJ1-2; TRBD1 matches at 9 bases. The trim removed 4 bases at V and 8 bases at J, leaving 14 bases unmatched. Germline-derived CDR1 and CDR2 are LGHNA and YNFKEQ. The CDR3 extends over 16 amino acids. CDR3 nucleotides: TGTGCCAGCAGCCCGTCCCGGGACAGGGCCGGCGGGGGCTACACCTTC. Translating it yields CASSPSRDRAGGGYTF.

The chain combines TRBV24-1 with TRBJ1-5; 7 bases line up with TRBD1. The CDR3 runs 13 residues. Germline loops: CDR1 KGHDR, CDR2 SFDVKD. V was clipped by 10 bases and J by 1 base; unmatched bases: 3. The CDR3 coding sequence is TGTGCCACACAGGGGTACAGCAATCAGCCCCAGCATTTT. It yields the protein CATQGYSNQPQHF.

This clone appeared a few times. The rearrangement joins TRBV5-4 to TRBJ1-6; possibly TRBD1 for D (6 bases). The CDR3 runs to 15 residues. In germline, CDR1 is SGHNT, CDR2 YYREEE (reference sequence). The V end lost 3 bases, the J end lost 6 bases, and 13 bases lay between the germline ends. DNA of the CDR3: TGTGCCAGCAGCTCCGGCGGACAGTTTAATTCACCCCTCCACTTT. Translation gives CASSSGGQFNSPLHF.

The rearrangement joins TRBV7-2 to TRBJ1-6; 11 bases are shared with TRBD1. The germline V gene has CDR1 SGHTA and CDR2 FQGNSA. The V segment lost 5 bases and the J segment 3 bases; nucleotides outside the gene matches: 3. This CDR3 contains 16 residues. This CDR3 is CASSRTGGSYNSPLHF. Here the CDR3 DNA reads TGTGCCAGCAGCCGGACAGGGGGCAGCTATAATTCACCCCTCCACTTT.

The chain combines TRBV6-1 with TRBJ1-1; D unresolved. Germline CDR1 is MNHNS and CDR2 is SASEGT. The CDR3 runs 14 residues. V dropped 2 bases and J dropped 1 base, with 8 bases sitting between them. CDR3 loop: CASSEFGENTEAFF. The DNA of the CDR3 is TGTGCCAGCAGTGAATTTGGGGAGAACACTGAAGCTTTCTTT.

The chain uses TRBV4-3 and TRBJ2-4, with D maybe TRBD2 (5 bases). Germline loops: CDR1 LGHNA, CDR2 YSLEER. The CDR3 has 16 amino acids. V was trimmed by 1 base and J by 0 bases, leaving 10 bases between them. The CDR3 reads CASSQAGLGAKNIQYF. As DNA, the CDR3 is TGCGCCAGCAGCCAAGCCGGACTCGGAGCCAAAAACATTCAGTACTTC.

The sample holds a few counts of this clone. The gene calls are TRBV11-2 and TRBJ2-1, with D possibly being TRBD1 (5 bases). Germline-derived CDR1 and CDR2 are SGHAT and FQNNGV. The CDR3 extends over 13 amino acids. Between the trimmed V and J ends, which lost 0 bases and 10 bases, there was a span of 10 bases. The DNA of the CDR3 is TGTGCCAGCAGCTTAGAATCGTGGGGCGAGCAGTTCTTC. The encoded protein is CASSLESWGEQFF.

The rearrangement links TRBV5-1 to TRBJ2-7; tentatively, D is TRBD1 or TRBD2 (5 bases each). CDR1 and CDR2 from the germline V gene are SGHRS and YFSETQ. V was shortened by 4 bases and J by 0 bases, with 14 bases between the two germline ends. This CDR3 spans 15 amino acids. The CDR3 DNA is TGCGCCAGCAGCCGTACTGGGGGTAACTCCTACGAGCAGTACTTC. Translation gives CASSRTGGNSYEQYF.

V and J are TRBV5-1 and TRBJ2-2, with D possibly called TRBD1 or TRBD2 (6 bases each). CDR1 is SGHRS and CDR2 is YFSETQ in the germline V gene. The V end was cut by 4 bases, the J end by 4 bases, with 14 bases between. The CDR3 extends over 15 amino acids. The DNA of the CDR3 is TGCGCCAGCAGCGGGGGGACATTCAGCACCGGGGAGCTGTTTTTT. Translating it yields CASSGGTFSTGELFF.

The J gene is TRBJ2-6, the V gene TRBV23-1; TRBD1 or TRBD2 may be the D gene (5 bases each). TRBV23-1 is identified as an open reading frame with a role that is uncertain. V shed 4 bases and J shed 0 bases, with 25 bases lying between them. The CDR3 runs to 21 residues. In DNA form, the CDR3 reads TGCGCCAGCAGTCGCTGGATGTTGGGACCTAAACTTAGCTCTGGGGCCAACGTCCTGACTTTC. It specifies CASSRWMLGPKLSSGANVLTF.

The CDR3 protein is CASSSGGSRWNEQFF. The CDR3 nucleotides are TGTGCCAGCAGTTCTGGCGGGAGCCGATGGAATGAGCAGTTCTTC. The gene calls are TRBV6-2 or TRBV6-3 and TRBJ2-1; 7 bases agree with TRBD2. After removal of 4 bases from V and 7 bases from J, the junction contained 10 bases not matched to a gene. The CDR3 spans 15 residues. Germline V CDR1 and CDR2: MNHEY, SVGEGT.